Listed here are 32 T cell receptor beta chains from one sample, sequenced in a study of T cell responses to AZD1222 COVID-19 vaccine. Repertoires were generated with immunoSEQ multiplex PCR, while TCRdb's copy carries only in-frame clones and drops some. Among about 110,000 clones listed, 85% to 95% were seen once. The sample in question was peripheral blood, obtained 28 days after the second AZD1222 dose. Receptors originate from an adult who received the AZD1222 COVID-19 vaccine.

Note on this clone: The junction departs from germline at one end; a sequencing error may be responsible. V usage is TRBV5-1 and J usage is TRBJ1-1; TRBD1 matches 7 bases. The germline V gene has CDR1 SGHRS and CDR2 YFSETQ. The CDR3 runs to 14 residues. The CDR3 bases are TGCGCCAGCAGCGCCTTGACAGGGAACCCTGAAGCTTTCTTT. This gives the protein CASSALTGNPEAFF.

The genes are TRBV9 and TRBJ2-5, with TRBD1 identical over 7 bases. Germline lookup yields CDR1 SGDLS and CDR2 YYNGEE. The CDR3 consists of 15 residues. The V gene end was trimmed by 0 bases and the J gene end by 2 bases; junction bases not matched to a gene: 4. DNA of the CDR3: TGTGCCAGCAGCGTAGGAGGGACAGATCAAGAGACCCAGTACTTC. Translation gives CASSVGGTDQETQYF. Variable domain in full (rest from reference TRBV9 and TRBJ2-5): DSGVTQTPKHLITATGQRVTLRCSPRSGDLSVYWYQQSLDQGLQFLIQYYNGEERAKGNILERFSAQQFPDLHSELNLSSLELGDSALYFCASSVGGTDQETQYFGPGTRLLVL.

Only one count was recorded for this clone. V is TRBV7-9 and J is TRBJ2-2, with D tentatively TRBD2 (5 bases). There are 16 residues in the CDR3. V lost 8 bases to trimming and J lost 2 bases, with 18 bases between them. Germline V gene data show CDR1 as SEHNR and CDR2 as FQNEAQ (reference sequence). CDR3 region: CASPSEERLNTGELFF. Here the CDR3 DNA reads TGTGCCAGCCCCTCGGAGGAGAGACTTAACACCGGGGAGCTGTTTTTT.

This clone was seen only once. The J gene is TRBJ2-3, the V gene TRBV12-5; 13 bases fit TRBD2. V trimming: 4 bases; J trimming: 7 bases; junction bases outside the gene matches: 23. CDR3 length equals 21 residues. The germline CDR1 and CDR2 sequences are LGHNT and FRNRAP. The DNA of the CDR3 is TGTGCTAGTGGTTCCATTAGACTAGCGGGAGGCCAGCCGTTTAGTCAATATACGCAGTATTTT. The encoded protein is CASGSIRLAGGQPFSQYTQYF.

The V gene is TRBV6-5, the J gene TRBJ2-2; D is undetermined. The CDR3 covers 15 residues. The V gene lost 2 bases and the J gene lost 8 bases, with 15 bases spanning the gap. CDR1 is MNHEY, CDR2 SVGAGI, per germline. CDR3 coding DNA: TGTGCCAGCAGTTACGAAGTAACGGTGGTGGGGGAGCTGTTTTTT. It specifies CASSYEVTVVGELFF.

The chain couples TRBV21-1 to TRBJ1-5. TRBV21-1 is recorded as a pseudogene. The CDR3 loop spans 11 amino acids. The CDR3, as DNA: TGTGCCAGCAGTCGTGATCAGCCCCAGCATTTT. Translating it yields CASSRDQPQHF.

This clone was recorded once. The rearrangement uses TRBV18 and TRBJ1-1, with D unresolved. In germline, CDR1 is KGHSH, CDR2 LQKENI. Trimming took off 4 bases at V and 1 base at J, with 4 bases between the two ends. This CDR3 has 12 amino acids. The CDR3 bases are TGTGCCAGCTCACTTTCGAACACTGAAGCTTTCTTT. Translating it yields CASSLSNTEAFF.

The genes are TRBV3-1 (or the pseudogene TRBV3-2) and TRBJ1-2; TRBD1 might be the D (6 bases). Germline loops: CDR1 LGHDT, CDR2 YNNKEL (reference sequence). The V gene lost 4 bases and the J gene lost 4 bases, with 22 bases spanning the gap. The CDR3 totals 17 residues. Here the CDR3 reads CASSPWVTGQTPYGYTF. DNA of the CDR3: TGTGCCAGCAGCCCATGGGTTACAGGGCAAACCCCCTATGGCTACACCTTC.

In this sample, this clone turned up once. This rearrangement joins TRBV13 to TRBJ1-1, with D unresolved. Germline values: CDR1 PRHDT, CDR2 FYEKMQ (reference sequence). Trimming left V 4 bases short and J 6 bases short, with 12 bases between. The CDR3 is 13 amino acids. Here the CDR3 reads CASSSGSLAEAFF. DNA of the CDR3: TGTGCCAGCAGCTCCGGATCGCTGGCTGAAGCTTTCTTT.

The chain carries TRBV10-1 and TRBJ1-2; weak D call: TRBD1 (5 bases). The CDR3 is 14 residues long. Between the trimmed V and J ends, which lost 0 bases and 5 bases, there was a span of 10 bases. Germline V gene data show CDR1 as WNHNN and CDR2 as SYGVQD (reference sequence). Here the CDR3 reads CASSESGTNYGYTF. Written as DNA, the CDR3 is TGCGCCAGCAGTGAGTCCGGGACGAATTATGGCTACACCTTC.

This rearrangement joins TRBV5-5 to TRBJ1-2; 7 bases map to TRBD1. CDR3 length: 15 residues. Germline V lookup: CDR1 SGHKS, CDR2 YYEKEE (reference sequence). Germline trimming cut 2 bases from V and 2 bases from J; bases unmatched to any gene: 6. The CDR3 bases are TGTGCCAGCAGCTTCTCGGGCAGGGGGAACTATGGCTACACCTTC. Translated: CASSFSGRGNYGYTF.

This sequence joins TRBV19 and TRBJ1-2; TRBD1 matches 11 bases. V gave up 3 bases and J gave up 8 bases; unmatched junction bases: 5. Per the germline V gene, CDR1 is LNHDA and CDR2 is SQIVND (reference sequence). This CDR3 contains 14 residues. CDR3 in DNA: TGTGCCAGTAGTATGGGGACAGGGGGAGGCGGCTACACCTTC. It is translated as CASSMGTGGGGYTF.

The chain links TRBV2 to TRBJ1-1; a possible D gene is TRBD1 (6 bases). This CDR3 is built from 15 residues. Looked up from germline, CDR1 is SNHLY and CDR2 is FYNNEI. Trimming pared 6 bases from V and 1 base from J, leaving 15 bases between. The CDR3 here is CASSRPGTPNTEAFF. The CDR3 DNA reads TGTGCCAGCAGCCGCCCCGGGACACCGAACACTGAAGCTTTCTTT.

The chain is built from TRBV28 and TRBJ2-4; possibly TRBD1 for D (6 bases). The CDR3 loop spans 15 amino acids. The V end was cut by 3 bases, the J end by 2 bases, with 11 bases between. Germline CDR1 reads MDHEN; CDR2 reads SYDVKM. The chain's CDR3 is CASSFSRGPKNIQYF. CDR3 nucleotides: TGTGCCAGCAGTTTTAGCAGGGGTCCCAAAAACATTCAGTACTTC.

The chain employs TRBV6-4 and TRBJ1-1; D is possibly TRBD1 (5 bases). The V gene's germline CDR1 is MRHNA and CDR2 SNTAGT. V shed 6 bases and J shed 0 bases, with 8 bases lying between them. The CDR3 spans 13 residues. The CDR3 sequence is CASRGPMNTEAFF. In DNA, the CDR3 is TGTGCCAGCAGGGGGCCCATGAACACTGAAGCTTTCTTT.

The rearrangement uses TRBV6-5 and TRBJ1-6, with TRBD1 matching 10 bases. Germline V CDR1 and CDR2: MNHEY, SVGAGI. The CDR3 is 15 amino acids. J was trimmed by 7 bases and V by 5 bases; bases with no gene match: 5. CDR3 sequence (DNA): TGTGCCAGCAGTAGGGACAGGGGTTGGAATTCACCCCTCCACTTT. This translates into CASSRDRGWNSPLHF.

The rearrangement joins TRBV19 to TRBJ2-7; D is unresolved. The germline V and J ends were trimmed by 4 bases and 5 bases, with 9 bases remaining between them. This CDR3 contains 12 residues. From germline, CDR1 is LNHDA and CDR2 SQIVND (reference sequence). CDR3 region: CASSSSYHEQYF. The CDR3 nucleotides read TGTGCCAGTAGTAGTTCCTACCACGAGCAGTACTTC.

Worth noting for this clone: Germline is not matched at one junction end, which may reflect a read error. The CDR3 DNA reads TGTGCCAGCACCTTGACTCGTGGAGAGCAGTACTTC. Encoded protein: CASTLTRGEQYF. The gene calls are TRBV5-6 and TRBJ2-7; D remains unclear. Germline V gene lookup returns CDR1 SGHDT and CDR2 YYEEEE. This CDR3 region has 12 residues.

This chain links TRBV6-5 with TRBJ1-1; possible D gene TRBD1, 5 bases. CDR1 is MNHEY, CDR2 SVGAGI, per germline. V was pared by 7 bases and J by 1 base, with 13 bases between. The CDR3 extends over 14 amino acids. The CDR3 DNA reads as TGTGCCAGCACTAATAACAGGAGGAACACTGAAGCTTTCTTT. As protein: CASTNNRRNTEAFF.

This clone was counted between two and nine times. The CDR3 sequence: CASRLGGVSEQYF. CDR3 DNA sequence: TGTGCCAGCAGGCTAGGGGGGGTTTCCGAGCAGTACTTC. The chain recombines TRBV2 with TRBJ2-7, with TRBD2 as a possible D gene (7 bases). V was shortened by 6 bases and J by 6 bases, with 15 bases between the two germline ends. This CDR3 comprises 13 residues. Germline V gives CDR1 SNHLY, CDR2 FYNNEI.

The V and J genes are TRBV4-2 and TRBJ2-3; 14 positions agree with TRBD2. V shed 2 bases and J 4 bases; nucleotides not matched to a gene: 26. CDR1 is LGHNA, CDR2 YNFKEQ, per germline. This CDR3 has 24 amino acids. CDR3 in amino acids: CASSQSPETRLAGGRSVGADTQYF. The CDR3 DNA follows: TGTGCCAGCAGCCAAAGCCCGGAAACCCGACTAGCGGGGGGGCGCTCTGTAGGAGCAGATACGCAGTATTTT.

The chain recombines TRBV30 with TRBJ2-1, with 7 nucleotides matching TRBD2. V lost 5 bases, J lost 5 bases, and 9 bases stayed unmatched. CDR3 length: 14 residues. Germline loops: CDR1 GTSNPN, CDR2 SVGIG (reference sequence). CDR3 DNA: TGTGCCTGGGACCTGAGCGGGACGGACAATGAGCAGTTCTTC. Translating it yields CAWDLSGTDNEQFF. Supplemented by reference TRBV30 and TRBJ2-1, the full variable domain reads SQTIHQWPATLVQPVGSPLSLECTVEGTSNPNLYWYRQAAGRGLQLLFYSVGIGQISSEVPQNLSASRPQDRQFILSSKKLLLSDSGFYLCAWDLSGTDNEQFFGPGTRLTVL.

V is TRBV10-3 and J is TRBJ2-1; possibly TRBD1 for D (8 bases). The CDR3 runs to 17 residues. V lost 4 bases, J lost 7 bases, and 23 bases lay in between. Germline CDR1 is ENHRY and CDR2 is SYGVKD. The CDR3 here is CAISVGSGGEGGNEQFF. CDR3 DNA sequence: TGTGCCATCAGTGTAGGTTCAGGGGGCGAGGGAGGGAATGAGCAGTTCTTC.

CDR3 DNA: TGCAGCGCCCATGGGGACTACAATGAGCAGTTCTTC. Its translation: CSAHGDYNEQFF. The genes are TRBV29-1 and TRBJ2-1; D uncertain. The V end lost 7 bases, the J end lost 3 bases, and 10 bases lay between the germline ends. The CDR3 has 12 amino acids. The germline V gene encodes CDR1 SQVTM and CDR2 ANQGSEA.

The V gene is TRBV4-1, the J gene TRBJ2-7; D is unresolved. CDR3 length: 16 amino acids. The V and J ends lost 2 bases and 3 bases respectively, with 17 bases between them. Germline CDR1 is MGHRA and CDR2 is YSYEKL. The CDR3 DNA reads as TGCGCCAGCAGCCAAAGATTCTCCCAGCACGACTACGAGCAGTACTTC. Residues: CASSQRFSQHDYEQYF.

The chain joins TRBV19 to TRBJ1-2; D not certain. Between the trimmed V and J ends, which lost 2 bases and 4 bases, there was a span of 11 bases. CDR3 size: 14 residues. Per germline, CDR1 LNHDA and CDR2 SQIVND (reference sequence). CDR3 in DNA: TGTGCCAGTAGTATACCCGGACGGGTCTATGGCTACACCTTC. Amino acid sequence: CASSIPGRVYGYTF.

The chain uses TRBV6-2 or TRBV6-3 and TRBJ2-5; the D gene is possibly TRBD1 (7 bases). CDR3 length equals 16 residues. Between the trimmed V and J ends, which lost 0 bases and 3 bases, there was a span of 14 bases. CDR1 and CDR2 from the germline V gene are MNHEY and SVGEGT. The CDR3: CASSYSLGRGEETQYF. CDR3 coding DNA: TGTGCCAGCAGTTACTCATTGGGCAGGGGGGAAGAGACCCAGTACTTC.

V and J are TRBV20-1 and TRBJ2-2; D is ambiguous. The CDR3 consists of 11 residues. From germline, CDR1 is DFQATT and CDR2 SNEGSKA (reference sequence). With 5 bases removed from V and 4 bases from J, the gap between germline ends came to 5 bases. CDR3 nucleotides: TGCAGTGCTCCAGTCACCGGGGAGCTGTTTTTT. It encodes CSAPVTGELFF.

The CDR3 loop reads CASSPGFRRSMNEQFF. Here the CDR3 DNA reads TGTGCCAGCTCACCAGGTTTCCGACGCAGCATGAATGAGCAGTTCTTC. V gene TRBV18 combines with J gene TRBJ2-1, with D unclear. Germline-derived CDR1 and CDR2 are KGHSH and LQKENI. There are 16 residues in the CDR3. V lost 2 bases, J lost 7 bases, and 18 bases lay in between.

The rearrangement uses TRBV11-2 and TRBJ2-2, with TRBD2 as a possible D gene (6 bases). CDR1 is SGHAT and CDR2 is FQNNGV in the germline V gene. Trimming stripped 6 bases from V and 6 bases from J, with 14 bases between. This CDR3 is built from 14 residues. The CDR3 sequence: CASRGLLVAGELFF. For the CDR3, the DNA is TGTGCCAGCAGAGGACTATTGGTTGCCGGGGAGCTGTTTTTT.

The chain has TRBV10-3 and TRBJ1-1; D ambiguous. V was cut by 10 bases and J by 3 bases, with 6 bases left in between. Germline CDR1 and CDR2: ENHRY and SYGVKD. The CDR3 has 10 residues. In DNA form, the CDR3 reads TGTGCCACCGGAGACACTGAAGCTTTCTTT. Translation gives CATGDTEAFF.

The CDR3 sequence is CASSDLGTAGNTIYF. Written as DNA, the CDR3 is TGTGCCAGCAGTGACCTAGGGACAGCTGGAAACACCATATATTTT. The chain uses TRBV6-4 and TRBJ1-3; 7 nucleotides align to TRBD1. The V segment lost 2 bases and the J segment 2 bases; nucleotides outside the gene matches: 3. Germline CDR1 reads MRHNA; CDR2 reads SNTAGT. CDR3 length equals 15 residues.